This TCR beta chain is drawn from a study of T cells after yellow fever vaccination. TCRdb analysed the 5' RACE reads with MiXCR anew, one entry per CDR3 protein. The data contain 300,000 or so distinct CDR3 sequences, about 6.6% of them seen just once; the ten biggest clones take up roughly 19%. To note about this clonotype: The antigen is unknown.

Study results and caveats: Post-booster reappearance was seen for most primary-vaccination clones (roughly 96% CD4, around 90% CD8).

This CDR3 has 13 amino acids. Germline V lookup: CDR1 SQVTM, CDR2 ANQGSEA. Trimming left V 6 bases short and J 3 bases short, with 12 bases between. This material consisted of PBMCs, taken about 49 days after the first yellow fever vaccination. The receptor comes from a man younger than 35 who received the YFV17D yellow fever vaccine. The V gene is TRBV29-1, the J gene TRBJ1-3; D not resolved. CDR3 amino acids: CSVIPDIGNTIYF. In nucleotides, the CDR3 is TGCAGCGTCATTCCCGATATTGGAAACACCATATATTTT.